Listed below are T cell receptor beta chains from one sample, sequenced in a study of cytomegalovirus exposure and HLA in healthy donors. Only in-frame clones appear in the TCRdb table, and some are missing; sequencing was by immunoSEQ multiplex PCR. In the table there are approximately 100,000 clones, about 80% of which are singletons. The sequenced material came from PBMCs. Every receptor here comes from a woman in her forties or fifties in good health and CMV-seropositive. Both conserved end residues are part of each CDR3. The D gene is left open where the match is weak. Only some rows state a clone size, as once, few, many or a class for expanded clones.

abundance: NA; d_gene: TRBD1; v_gene: TRBV7-9; j_gene: TRBJ2-3; CDR3aa: CASSSGTGASTDTQYF; CDR3nt: TGTGCCAGCAGCTCCGGGACAGGGGCGTCCACAGATACGCAGTATTTT
abundance: NA; d_gene: TRBD1; v_gene: TRBV19; j_gene: TRBJ1-4; CDR3aa: CASSTDRGVTNEKLFF; CDR3nt: TGTGCCAGTAGCACGGACAGGGGGGTTACTAATGAAAAACTGTTTTTT
abundance: NA; d_gene: NA; v_gene: TRBV27; j_gene: TRBJ1-1; CDR3aa: CASSYSPETEAFF; CDR3nt: TGTGCCAGCAGTTATAGCCCGGAAACTGAAGCTTTCTTT
abundance: NA; d_gene: TRBD1; v_gene: TRBV11-2; j_gene: TRBJ1-6; CDR3aa: CASSAGQGMFDSPLHF; CDR3nt: TGTGCCAGCAGCGCGGGACAGGGAATGTTCGATTCACCCCTCCACTTT
abundance: NA; d_gene: NA; v_gene: TRBV6-5; j_gene: TRBJ1-5; CDR3aa: CASSDRQTQPQHF; CDR3nt: TGTGCCAGCAGTGACCGACAGACCCAGCCCCAGCATTTT
abundance: once; d_gene: NA; v_gene: TRBV9; j_gene: TRBJ1-3; CDR3aa: CASSGTQGSGNTIYF; CDR3nt: TGTGCCAGCAGTGGAACGCAGGGATCCGGAAACACCATATATTTT
abundance: NA; d_gene: TRBD1; v_gene: TRBV9; j_gene: TRBJ1-1; CDR3aa: CASSPSDRGLTEAFF; CDR3nt: TGTGCCAGCAGCCCTTCGGACAGGGGCCTCACTGAAGCTTTCTTT
abundance: NA; d_gene: TRBD1; v_gene: TRBV15; j_gene: TRBJ1-1; CDR3aa: CAASATGGTEAFF; CDR3nt: TGTGCCGCCAGCGCAACAGGGGGCACTGAAGCTTTCTTT
abundance: NA; d_gene: NA; v_gene: TRBV25-1; j_gene: TRBJ2-7; CDR3aa: CASSGARGGYEQYF; CDR3nt: TGTGCCAGCAGTGGGGCCAGGGGCGGCTACGAGCAGTACTTC
abundance: NA; d_gene: NA; v_gene: TRBV5-6; j_gene: TRBJ2-5; CDR3aa: CASRTTHFSRDGETQYF; CDR3nt: TGTGCCAGCAGGACCACCCACTTTTCTAGAGATGGAGAGACCCAGTACTTC
abundance: NA; d_gene: NA; v_gene: TRBV18; j_gene: TRBJ1-3; CDR3aa: CASSEGGSGNTIYF; CDR3nt: TGTGCCAGCTCCGAAGGGGGCTCTGGAAACACCATATATTTT
abundance: NA; d_gene: NA; v_gene: TRBV18; j_gene: TRBJ2-2; CDR3aa: CASSPLRGHTGELFF; CDR3nt: TGTGCCAGCTCACCATTAAGGGGTCACACCGGGGAGCTGTTTTTT
abundance: NA; d_gene: NA; v_gene: TRBV5-4; j_gene: TRBJ2-1; CDR3aa: CASSPESSYNEQFF; CDR3nt: TGTGCCAGCAGCCCGGAGAGCTCCTACAATGAGCAGTTCTTC
abundance: few; d_gene: NA; v_gene: TRBV10-3; j_gene: TRBJ2-1; CDR3aa: CATGRGPVLNEQFF; CDR3nt: TGTGCCACCGGGAGAGGCCCCGTCCTCAATGAGCAGTTCTTC
abundance: few; d_gene: NA; v_gene: TRBV9; j_gene: TRBJ2-7; CDR3aa: CASSVEAGLTYEQYF; CDR3nt: TGTGCCAGCAGCGTAGAGGCAGGACTTACCTACGAGCAGTACTTC
abundance: NA; d_gene: TRBD1; v_gene: TRBV15; j_gene: TRBJ1-5; CDR3aa: CATSSTGEGHQPQHF; CDR3nt: TGTGCCACCAGCTCGACAGGGGAAGGACATCAGCCCCAGCATTTT
abundance: NA; d_gene: NA; v_gene: TRBV7-9; j_gene: TRBJ2-2; CDR3aa: CASSLGGRDRTGELFF; CDR3nt: TGTGCCAGCAGCTTAGGAGGCAGGGATAGAACCGGGGAGCTGTTTTTT
abundance: NA; d_gene: NA; v_gene: TRBV27; j_gene: TRBJ2-3; CDR3aa: CASSHDGGTQYF; CDR3nt: TGTGCCAGCAGTCACGACGGGGGTACGCAGTATTTT
abundance: NA; d_gene: TRBD1; v_gene: TRBV6-5; j_gene: TRBJ1-1; CDR3aa: CASSRDRGAFF; CDR3nt: TGTGCCAGCAGCCGCGACAGGGGTGCTTTCTTT
abundance: NA; d_gene: NA; v_gene: TRBV19; j_gene: TRBJ2-7; CDR3aa: CASGPNGGYEQYF; CDR3nt: TGTGCCAGTGGTCCAAACGGGGGTTACGAGCAGTACTTC
abundance: NA; d_gene: NA; v_gene: TRBV9; j_gene: TRBJ1-1; CDR3aa: CASSNSPVGEGVTEAFF; CDR3nt: TGTGCCAGCAGCAACTCCCCGGTCGGGGAGGGGGTCACTGAAGCTTTCTTT
abundance: NA; d_gene: TRBD2; v_gene: TRBV9; j_gene: TRBJ2-5; CDR3aa: CASSVDGTSQETQYF; CDR3nt: TGTGCCAGCAGCGTCGACGGGACTAGCCAAGAGACCCAGTACTTC
abundance: NA; d_gene: NA; v_gene: TRBV11-2; j_gene: TRBJ2-7; CDR3aa: CASSYLTVTHSYEQYF; CDR3nt: TGTGCCAGCAGCTATCTGACAGTGACACACTCCTACGAGCAGTACTTC
abundance: NA; d_gene: NA; v_gene: TRBV9; j_gene: TRBJ2-1; CDR3aa: CASSDREPSYNEQFF; CDR3nt: TGTGCCAGCAGCGACAGGGAGCCTTCCTACAATGAGCAGTTCTTC
abundance: NA; d_gene: TRBD1; v_gene: TRBV7-8; j_gene: TRBJ2-7; CDR3aa: CASSLLWDDRGMGRQYF; CDR3nt: TGTGCCAGCAGCTTATTATGGGACGACAGGGGAATGGGCAGGCAGTACTTC
abundance: NA; d_gene: NA; v_gene: TRBV4-1; j_gene: TRBJ2-4; CDR3aa: CASSQLTLAGNIQYF; CDR3nt: TGCGCCAGCAGCCAATTAACCCTGGCCGGGAACATTCAGTACTTC
abundance: NA; d_gene: TRBD1; v_gene: TRBV6-5; j_gene: TRBJ1-1; CDR3aa: CASSRMGQSNTEAFF; CDR3nt: TGTGCCAGCAGTCGCATGGGACAGAGTAACACTGAAGCTTTCTTT
abundance: NA; d_gene: TRBD1; v_gene: TRBV7-9; j_gene: TRBJ2-7; CDR3aa: CSSSPRTGEEAYEQYF; CDR3nt: TGTTCCAGCAGCCCACGGACAGGAGAGGAAGCCTACGAGCAGTACTTC
abundance: NA; d_gene: NA; v_gene: TRBV11-1; j_gene: TRBJ1-4; CDR3aa: CASSHDTRRNEKLFF; CDR3nt: TGTGCCAGCAGCCATGACACGCGAAGAAATGAAAAACTGTTTTTT
abundance: NA; d_gene: TRBD2; v_gene: TRBV6-5; j_gene: TRBJ2-1; CDR3aa: CASSYSSGPYNEQFF; CDR3nt: TGTGCCAGCAGTTACTCTAGCGGGCCCTACAATGAGCAGTTCTTC
abundance: NA; d_gene: NA; v_gene: TRBV11-2; j_gene: TRBJ2-3; CDR3aa: CASSSRGGGDTQYF; CDR3nt: TGTGCCAGCAGCTCTCGAGGGGGGGGAGATACGCAGTATTTT
abundance: few; d_gene: TRBD1; v_gene: TRBV2; j_gene: TRBJ2-1; CDR3aa: CASSPPRDRGYNEQFF; CDR3nt: TGTGCCAGCAGCCCCCCCCGGGACAGGGGTTACAATGAGCAGTTCTTC
abundance: NA; d_gene: TRBD1; v_gene: TRBV5-4; j_gene: TRBJ2-4; CDR3aa: CASSTLTGENIQYF; CDR3nt: TGTGCCAGCAGCACCCTGACAGGGGAAAACATTCAGTACTTC
abundance: NA; d_gene: NA; v_gene: TRBV18; j_gene: TRBJ1-2; CDR3aa: CASSPVGDGYTF; CDR3nt: TGTGCCAGCTCACCGGTAGGGGATGGCTACACCTTC
abundance: NA; d_gene: NA; v_gene: TRBV5-1; j_gene: TRBJ1-2; CDR3aa: CASSPEGPYGYTF; CDR3nt: TGCGCCAGCAGCCCGGAGGGACCCTATGGCTACACCTTC
abundance: NA; d_gene: NA; v_gene: TRBV12-5; j_gene: TRBJ1-5; CDR3aa: CASGPGGRGQPQHF; CDR3nt: TGTGCTAGTGGGCCCGGGGGGCGAGGGCAGCCCCAGCATTTT
abundance: NA; d_gene: TRBD2; v_gene: TRBV25-1; j_gene: TRBJ2-1; CDR3aa: CASSDLRAGVLDEQFF; CDR3nt: TGTGCCAGCAGTGATCTCAGAGCGGGGGTCCTTGATGAGCAGTTCTTC
abundance: few; d_gene: TRBD1; v_gene: TRBV2; j_gene: TRBJ1-2; CDR3aa: CASSFRTGGYGYTF; CDR3nt: TGTGCCAGCAGTTTTAGGACAGGGGGCTATGGCTACACCTTC
abundance: NA; d_gene: NA; v_gene: TRBV6-1; j_gene: TRBJ2-5; CDR3aa: CASSGGLWETQYF; CDR3nt: TGTGCCAGCAGTGGGGGACTTTGGGAGACCCAGTACTTC
abundance: NA; d_gene: TRBD1; v_gene: TRBV7-2; j_gene: TRBJ2-7; CDR3aa: CASSPGQGIYEQYF; CDR3nt: TGTGCCAGCAGCCCTGGACAGGGGATATACGAGCAGTACTTC
abundance: NA; d_gene: NA; v_gene: TRBV27; j_gene: TRBJ1-4; CDR3aa: CASSLRIGSANEKLFF; CDR3nt: TGTGCCAGCAGTTTAAGAATCGGGTCCGCTAATGAAAAACTGTTTTTT
abundance: NA; d_gene: TRBD1; v_gene: TRBV5-4; j_gene: TRBJ1-4; CDR3aa: CASSIWDRGPEQEKLFF; CDR3nt: TGTGCCAGCAGCATTTGGGACAGGGGGCCGGAGCAGGAAAAACTGTTTTTT
abundance: NA; d_gene: TRBD2; v_gene: TRBV6-7; j_gene: TRBJ2-3; CDR3aa: CATYRASGPNTDTQYF; CDR3nt: TGTGCCACCTATCGGGCTAGCGGGCCCAACACAGATACGCAGTATTTT
abundance: NA; d_gene: TRBD2; v_gene: TRBV2; j_gene: TRBJ2-3; CDR3aa: CASNLAGGLTDTQYF; CDR3nt: TGTGCCAGCAATTTAGCGGGGGGGCTTACAGATACGCAGTATTTT
abundance: NA; d_gene: TRBD2; v_gene: TRBV19; j_gene: TRBJ2-1; CDR3aa: CASSSQRGNSYNEQFF; CDR3nt: TGTGCCAGTAGTTCCCAGCGGGGTAACTCCTACAATGAGCAGTTCTTC
abundance: few; d_gene: TRBD2; v_gene: TRBV5-4; j_gene: TRBJ2-3; CDR3aa: CASSPAGLAGGVDTQYF; CDR3nt: TGTGCCAGCAGCCCCGCCGGACTAGCGGGGGGAGTAGATACGCAGTATTTT
abundance: NA; d_gene: TRBD1; v_gene: TRBV5-6; j_gene: TRBJ2-7; CDR3aa: CASSLGSGTGAYEQYF; CDR3nt: TGTGCCAGCAGCTTGGGTTCCGGGACAGGGGCCTACGAGCAGTACTTC
abundance: NA; d_gene: TRBD1; v_gene: TRBV19; j_gene: TRBJ2-5; CDR3aa: CASSGQGEETQYF; CDR3nt: TGTGCCAGTAGCGGACAGGGGGAAGAGACCCAGTACTTC